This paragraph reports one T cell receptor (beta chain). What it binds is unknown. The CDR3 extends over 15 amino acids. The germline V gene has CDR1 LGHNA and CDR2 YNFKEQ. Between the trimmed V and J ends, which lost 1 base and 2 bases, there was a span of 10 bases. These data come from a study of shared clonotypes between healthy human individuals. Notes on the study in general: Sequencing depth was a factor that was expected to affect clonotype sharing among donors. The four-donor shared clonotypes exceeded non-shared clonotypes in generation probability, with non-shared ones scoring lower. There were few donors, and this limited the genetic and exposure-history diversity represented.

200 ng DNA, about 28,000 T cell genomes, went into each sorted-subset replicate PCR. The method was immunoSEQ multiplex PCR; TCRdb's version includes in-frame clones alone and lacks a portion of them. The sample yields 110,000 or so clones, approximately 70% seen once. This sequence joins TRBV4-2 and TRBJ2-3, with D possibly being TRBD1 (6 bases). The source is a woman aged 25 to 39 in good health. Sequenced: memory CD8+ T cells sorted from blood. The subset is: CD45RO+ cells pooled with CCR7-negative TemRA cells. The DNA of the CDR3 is TGTGCCAGCAGCCAAGGGGACACACACACAGATACGCAGTATTTT. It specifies CASSQGDTHTDTQYF.